A single sample gave rise to the 5 T cell receptor beta chains below, sequenced in a study of graft-versus-host responses after intestinal transplantation. No cognate antigen is known for these TCRs. Data came from immunoSEQ multiplex PCR; TCRdb stores just in-frame clones and leaves some out. Here the sample spans just over 85,000 clones, roughly 90% being singletons. Sample: unstimulated CD8+ T cells sorted from spleen or lymph node cells, taken before transplant. These receptors came from a human donor who was the organ donor for an intestinal transplant.

The V and J genes are TRBV2 and TRBJ1-6; 11 nucleotides agree with TRBD1. Germline CDR1 reads SNHLY; CDR2 reads FYNNEI. The V segment lost 5 bases and the J segment 10 bases; nucleotides outside the gene matches: 13. CDR3 length: 17 residues. CDR3 sequence (DNA): TGTGCCAGCAGTAACTCGGCGGGGACAGGGGGTTTCTCACCCCTCCACTTT. Protein sequence: CASSNSAGTGGFSPLHF.

This sequence joins TRBV7-9 and TRBJ2-1; 11 bases match TRBD2. Germline trimming cut 5 bases from V and 8 bases from J; bases unmatched to any gene: 14. The germline gives CDR1 SEHNR, CDR2 FQNEAQ (reference sequence). The CDR3 covers 17 residues. CDR3 loop: CASSPRLAGGPSYEQFF. In DNA form, the CDR3 reads TGTGCCAGCAGCCCCAGGTTAGCGGGGGGGCCGAGCTATGAGCAGTTCTTC.

V and J are TRBV12-5 and TRBJ2-5; tentatively, D is TRBD2 (5 bases). CDR1 LGHNT and CDR2 FRNRAP come from the germline V gene. There are 14 residues in the CDR3. Trimming took 2 bases from V and 3 from J, leaving 10 bases between them. The CDR3 loop reads CASGLTGLEETQYF. CDR3 in DNA: TGTGCTAGTGGTTTGACGGGGTTAGAAGAGACCCAGTACTTC.

This clone showed up just once. The chain links TRBV25-1 to TRBJ2-6; D unresolved. From germline, CDR1 is MGHDK and CDR2 SYGVNS. The V gene lost 6 bases and the J gene lost 2 bases, with 5 bases spanning the gap. This CDR3 spans 13 amino acids. The CDR3 region has the DNA TGTGCCAGCAGGACACCTGGGGCCAACGTCCTGACTTTC. As protein: CASRTPGANVLTF.

The rearrangement links TRBV4-3 to TRBJ2-6, with a tentative D call TRBD1 (8 bases). This CDR3 is 16 amino acids long. Trimming took off 1 base at V and 10 bases at J, with 17 bases between the two ends. Germline CDR1 reads LGHNA; CDR2 reads YSLEER. CDR3 sequence reads: CASSQASGQGANVLTF. In nucleotides, the CDR3 is TGCGCCAGCAGCCAAGCTAGCGGACAGGGAGCAAACGTCCTGACTTTC.